The next 6 T cell receptor beta chains were all read from a single sample in a study of shared clonotypes between healthy human individuals. TCRdb's copy holds only in-frame clones and misses some; the assay was immunoSEQ multiplex PCR. The table shows under 150,000 clones, with about 70% occurring only once. Material for sequencing was memory CD8+ T cells sorted from blood. Subset indicated: CD45RO+ cells pooled with CCR7-negative TemRA cells. The receptor source for this set is a woman in her 30s in good health.

Only a few counts were recorded for this clone. The chain carries TRBV25-1 and TRBJ2-1, with TRBD2 matching 10 bases. Trimming cost V 6 bases and J 2 bases; bases outside gene matches: 7. Looked up from germline, CDR1 is MGHDK and CDR2 is SYGVNS. The length of the CDR3 is 16 residues. CDR3 in amino acids: CASSAKREGTYNEQFF. CDR3 coding DNA: TGTGCCAGCAGCGCCAAGCGGGAGGGCACCTACAATGAGCAGTTCTTC. Drawing the rest from reference TRBV25-1 and TRBJ2-1, the complete variable domain is EADIYQTPRYLVIGTGKKITLECSQTMGHDKMYWYQQDPGMELHLIHYSYGVNSTEKGDLSSESTVSRIRTEHFPLTLESARPSHTSQYLCASSAKREGTYNEQFFGPGTRLTVL.

J is TRBJ2-4 and V is TRBV28; D ambiguous. V was clipped by 6 bases and J by 10 bases, with 13 bases between them. The CDR3 spans 12 residues. Germline CDR1 MDHEN, CDR2 SYDVKM. The CDR3 reads CASSQRLNIQYF. The CDR3 DNA is TGTGCCAGCAGCCAGAGACTGAATATTCAGTACTTC.

The CDR3 sequence is CASSLRIGVPYEQYF. CDR3 bases: TGCGCCAGCAGCTTGAGAATAGGGGTACCCTACGAGCAGTACTTC. The chain links TRBV5-1 to TRBJ2-7; perhaps TRBD1 as D (5 bases). The V end was cut by 1 base, the J end by 2 bases, with 13 bases between. The CDR3 is 15 residues long. Germline lookup yields CDR1 SGHRS and CDR2 YFSETQ.

The chain combines TRBV11-2 with TRBJ1-1, with no clear D. The CDR3 sequence is 14 residues long. Germline CDR1 and CDR2: SGHAT and FQNNGV. Trimming stripped 3 bases from V and 0 bases from J, with 8 bases between. CDR3 protein: CASSFHSMNTEAFF. The CDR3 DNA is TGTGCCAGCAGCTTCCACAGCATGAACACTGAAGCTTTCTTT.

The chain employs TRBV28 and TRBJ2-1, with 10 bases fitting TRBD2. CDR1 MDHEN and CDR2 SYDVKM come from the germline V gene. The CDR3 contains 16 residues. Trimming took 3 bases from V and 2 from J; bases not matched to a gene: 4. The CDR3 spells CASSFSGRDTYNEQFF. The CDR3 DNA is TGTGCCAGCAGTTTCAGCGGGAGGGATACCTACAATGAGCAGTTCTTC. The full variable domain, in which reference TRBV28 and TRBJ2-1 provide the parts outside the CDR3, is DVKVTQSSRYLVKRTGEKVFLECVQDMDHENMFWYRQDPGLGLRLIYFSYDVKMKEKGDIPEGYSVSREKKERFSLILESASTNQTSMYLCASSFSGRDTYNEQFFGPGTRLTVL.

The chain recombines TRBV7-6 with TRBJ1-5, with D perhaps TRBD1 (6 bases). The CDR3 sequence is 16 residues long. V was shortened by 5 bases and J by 5 bases, with 19 bases between the two germline ends. Germline V gives CDR1 SGHVS, CDR2 FNYEAQ. The CDR3 DNA is TGTGCCAGCAGCGCACAGTTAGGGGGACGAGATCAGCCCCAGCATTTT. This codes for CASSAQLGGRDQPQHF.